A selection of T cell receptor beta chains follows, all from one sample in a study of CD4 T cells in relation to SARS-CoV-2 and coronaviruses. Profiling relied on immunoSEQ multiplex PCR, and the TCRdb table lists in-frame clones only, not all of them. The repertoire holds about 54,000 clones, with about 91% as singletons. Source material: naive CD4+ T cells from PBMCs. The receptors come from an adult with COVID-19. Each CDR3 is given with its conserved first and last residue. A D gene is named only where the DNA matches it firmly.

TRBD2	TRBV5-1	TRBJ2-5	TGCGCCAGCAGCTTGCTCGCGGGAGTAAGAGAGACCCAGTACTTC	CASSLLAGVRETQYF
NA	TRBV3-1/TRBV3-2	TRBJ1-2	TGTGCCAGCAGCCAAGTACAGAACTATGGCTACACCTTC	CASSQVQNYGYTF
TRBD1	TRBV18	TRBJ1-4	TGTGCCAGCTCACCACGAGGGACAGGGGCGGATGAAAAACTGTTTTTT	CASSPRGTGADEKLFF
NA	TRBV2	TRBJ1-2	TGTGCCAGCAGTCGGCAGGGTTATGGCTACACCTTC	CASSRQGYGYTF
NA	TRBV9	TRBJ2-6	TGTGCCAGCACCCAGGGTAGGGGCTCTGGGGCCAACGTCCTGACTTTC	CASTQGRGSGANVLTF
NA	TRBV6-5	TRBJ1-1	TGTGCCAGCAGGTTGGACGGGAACACTGAAGCTTTCTTT	CASRLDGNTEAFF
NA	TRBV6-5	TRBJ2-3	TGTGCCAGCAGTTGGCAAAGCACAGATACGCAGTATTTT	CASSWQSTDTQYF
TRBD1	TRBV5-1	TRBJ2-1	TGCGCCAGCAGCTTGGGAGGGACAGACCTCGCGCATTCCTCCTACAATGAGCAGTTCTTC	CASSLGGTDLAHSSYNEQFF
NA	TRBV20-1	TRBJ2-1	TGCAGTGCTAACCTCCTCAATGAGCAGTTCTTC	CSANLLNEQFF
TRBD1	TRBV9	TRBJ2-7	TGTGCCAGCAGCGCGGGACAGGGGAGAGGGGAGCAGTACTTC	CASSAGQGRGEQYF
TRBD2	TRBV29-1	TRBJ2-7	TGCAGCGCGGCGGGACTAGCGGAGGGGGCCTACGAGCAGTACTTC	CSAAGLAEGAYEQYF
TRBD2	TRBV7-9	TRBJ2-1	TGTGCCAGCAGTGGACTAGCGGGAGGAGACTACAATGAGCAGTTCTTC	CASSGLAGGDYNEQFF
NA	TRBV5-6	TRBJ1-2	TGTGCCAGCAGCTTGTACAGGGTACCTCTCTATGGCTACACCTTC	CASSLYRVPLYGYTF
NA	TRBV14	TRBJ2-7	TGTGCCAGCAGCCAAGAACGGATCAGGGGCTATCCCTACGAGCAGTACTTC	CASSQERIRGYPYEQYF
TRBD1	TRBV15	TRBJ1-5	TGTGCCACCAGCAGAGCGGGACAGGGTGGTCAGCCCCAGCATTTT	CATSRAGQGGQPQHF
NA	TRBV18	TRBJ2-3	TGTGCCAGCTCGCGGGACACTACACAGACGCAGTATTTT	CASSRDTTQTQYF
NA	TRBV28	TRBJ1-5	TGTGCCAGCAGTTTTTATCCCTCCGGACAGCTGAATCAGCCCCAGCATTTT	CASSFYPSGQLNQPQHF
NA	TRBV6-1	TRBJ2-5	TGTGCCAGCAGTGAAGTAGGGGCCCAAGAGACCCAGTACTTC	CASSEVGAQETQYF
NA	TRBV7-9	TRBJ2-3	TGTGCCAGCACGAGGCTAGCCAGCACAGATACGCAGTATTTT	CASTRLASTDTQYF